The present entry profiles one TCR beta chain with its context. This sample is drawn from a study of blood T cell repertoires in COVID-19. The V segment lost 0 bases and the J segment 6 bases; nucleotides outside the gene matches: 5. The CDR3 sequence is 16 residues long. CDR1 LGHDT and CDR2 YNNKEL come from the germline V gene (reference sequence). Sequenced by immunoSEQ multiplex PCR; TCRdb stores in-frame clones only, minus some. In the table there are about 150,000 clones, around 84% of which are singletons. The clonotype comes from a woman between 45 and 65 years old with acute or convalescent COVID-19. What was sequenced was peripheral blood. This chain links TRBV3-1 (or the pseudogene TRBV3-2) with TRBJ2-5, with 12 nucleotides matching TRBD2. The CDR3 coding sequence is TGTGCCAGCAGCCAAGATGTGACTAGCGGGAGACAGACCCAGTACTTC. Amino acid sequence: CASSQDVTSGRQTQYF.